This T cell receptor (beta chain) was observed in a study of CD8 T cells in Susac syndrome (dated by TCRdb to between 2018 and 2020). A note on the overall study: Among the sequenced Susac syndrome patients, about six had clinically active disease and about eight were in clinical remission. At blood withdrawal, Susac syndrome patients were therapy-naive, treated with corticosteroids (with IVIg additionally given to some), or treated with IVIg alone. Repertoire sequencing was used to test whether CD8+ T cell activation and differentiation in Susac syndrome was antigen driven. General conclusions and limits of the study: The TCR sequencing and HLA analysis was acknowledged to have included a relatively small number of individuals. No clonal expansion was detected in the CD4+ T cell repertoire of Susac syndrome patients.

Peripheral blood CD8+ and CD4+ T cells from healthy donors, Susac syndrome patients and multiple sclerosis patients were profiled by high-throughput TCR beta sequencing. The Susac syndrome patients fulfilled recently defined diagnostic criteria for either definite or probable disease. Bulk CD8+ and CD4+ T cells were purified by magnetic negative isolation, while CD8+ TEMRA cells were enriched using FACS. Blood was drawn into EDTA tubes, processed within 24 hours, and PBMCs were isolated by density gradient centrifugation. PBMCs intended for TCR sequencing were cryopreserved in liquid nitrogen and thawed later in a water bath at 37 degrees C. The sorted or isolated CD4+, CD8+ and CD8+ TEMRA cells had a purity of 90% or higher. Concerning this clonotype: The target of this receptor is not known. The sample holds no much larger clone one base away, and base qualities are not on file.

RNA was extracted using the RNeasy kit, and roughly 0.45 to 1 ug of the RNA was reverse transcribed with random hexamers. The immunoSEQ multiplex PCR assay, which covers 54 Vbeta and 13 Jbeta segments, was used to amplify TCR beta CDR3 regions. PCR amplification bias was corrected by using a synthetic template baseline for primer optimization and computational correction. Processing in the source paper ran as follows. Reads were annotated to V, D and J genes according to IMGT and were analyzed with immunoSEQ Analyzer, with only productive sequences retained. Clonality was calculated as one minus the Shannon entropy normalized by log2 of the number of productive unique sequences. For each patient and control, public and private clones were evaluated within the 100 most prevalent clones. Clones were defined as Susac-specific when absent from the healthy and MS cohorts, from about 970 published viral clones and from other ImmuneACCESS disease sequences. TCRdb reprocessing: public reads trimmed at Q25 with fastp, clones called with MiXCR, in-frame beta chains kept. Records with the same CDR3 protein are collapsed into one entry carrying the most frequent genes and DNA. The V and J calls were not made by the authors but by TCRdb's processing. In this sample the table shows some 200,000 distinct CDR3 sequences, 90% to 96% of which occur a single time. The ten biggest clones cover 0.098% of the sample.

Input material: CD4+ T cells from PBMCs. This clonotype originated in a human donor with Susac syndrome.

This receptor has the CDR3 CAWERAGAGGYYEQYF. The bases read TGTGCCTGGGAACGGGCGGGAGCGGGGGGTTACTACGAGCAGTACTTC. This chain is built from TRBV30 and TRBJ2-7, and 9 bases in between align with TRBD2. The germline V gene (reference sequence) supplies CDR1 GTSNPN and CDR2 SVGIG. The CDR3 holds 16 amino acids from the cysteine to the phenylalanine. Solely the CDR3 DNA is kept, with 48 bases framed from the first base. V lost 5 bases and J lost 3 bases, and the count of bases not matched to a germline gene is 14.